This T cell receptor (beta chain) was sequenced in a study of human T cells and chemical hapten exposure. General study results and limits: Among expanded TCRs, significantly more large CDR3 similarity clusters formed than among controls.

MiXCR was run by TCRdb on the RACE reads, yielding one entry per CDR3 protein. The table lists roughly 42,000 distinct CDR3 sequences, approximately 9.6% of them singletons. Trimming took 5 bases from V and 4 from J, leaving 11 bases between them. CDR1 is SGHAT, CDR2 FQNNGV, per germline. There are 14 residues in the CDR3. Notes on this clonotype: The antigen is undetermined.

Sample time point: patch test 2, 6 weeks after DPC sensitization. Sample treatment: therapeutic diphenylcyclopropenone sensitization with weekly scalp DPC. Someone pulled total RNA out of unfractionated whole blood. Patients had alopecia, were aged 18 to 70, and were not pregnant. J is TRBJ2-2 and V is TRBV11-2; D may be TRBD2 (5 bases). The sequence was collected from a woman aged 30 to 39 with alopecia areata. Some clones in this sample may be carry-over from other donors' samples. The source material was whole blood, sampled in connection with sensitization to the hapten diphenylcyclopropenone (DPC). The CDR3: CASSLSTSTGELFF. DNA of the CDR3: TGTGCCAGCAGCCTCTCCACTAGCACCGGGGAGCTGTTTTTT.